This T cell receptor beta chain was found in a study of CD8+CD57+ T cells in acquired aplastic anemia. Across the study: The DNA of sorted CD4+ and CD8+ cells averaged 3.2 ug.

TCR beta VDJ combinations and CDR3 sequences were profiled from genomic DNA. From the reads, TCRdb called clonotypes with MiXCR, one entry per CDR3 protein. The sample includes some 200,000 distinct CDR3 sequences, nearly 50% seen only once; the top ten take around 9.7%. CDR3 length: 15 amino acids. V trimming: 4 bases; J trimming: 7 bases; junction bases outside the gene matches: 13. The germline V gene has CDR1 SNHLY and CDR2 FYNNEI. Comment on this clonotype: Its antigen remains unidentified.

Patients who underwent sequencing had shown CD8+CD57+ cell expansion by flow cytometry. A severe acquired aplastic anemia diagnosis applied to all patients. The study's findings and limits: Twenty-nine shared CD8+ CDR3s appeared highly expressed within patients' immunodominant clones.

Sequenced sample: sorted CD4+, CD8+, or CD8+CD57+ T cells (not recorded which) from PBMCs. This clonotype originated in a human donor with aplastic anemia. The chain joins TRBV2 to TRBJ2-7; 7 bases are a match to TRBD2. The DNA of the CDR3 is TGTGCCAGCAGTGTTAGGACTAGACGGTTGGGGGAGCAGTACTTC. Its translation is CASSVRTRRLGEQYF. Full variable domain (remainder filled in from reference TRBV2 and TRBJ2-7): EPEVTQTPSHQVTQMGQEVILRCVPISNHLYFYWYRQILGQKVEFLVSFYNNEISEKSEIFDDQFSVERPDGSNFTLKIRSTKLEDSAMYFCASSVRTRRLGEQYFGPGTRLTVT.